One sample yielded the 22 T cell receptor beta chains listed below, sequenced in a study of blood T cell repertoires in COVID-19. Data came from immunoSEQ multiplex PCR; TCRdb stores just in-frame clones and leaves some out. The profile shows about 14,000 clones, 80% to 90% of them singletons. The sequencing sample was made of peripheral blood. The receptors derive from a man aged 50-59 years with active COVID-19.

The chain employs TRBV5-4 and TRBJ2-7; D perhaps matches TRBD1 (5 bases). This CDR3 is built from 14 residues. Germline-derived CDR1 and CDR2 are SGHNT and YYREEE (reference sequence). Trimming stripped 3 bases from V and 3 bases from J, with 13 bases between. The CDR3 protein is CASSSAAGNYEQYF. Here the CDR3 DNA reads TGTGCCAGCAGCTCGGCGGCAGGGAACTACGAGCAGTACTTC.

Turning to this clone: At one of its ends the junction is not consistent with the germline gene, which may arise from a read error. The chain employs TRBV29-1 and TRBJ1-1; perhaps TRBD1 as D (5 bases). Germline-derived CDR1 and CDR2 are SQVTM and ANQGSEA. The CDR3 has 13 amino acids. This CDR3 is CSGTPDSRADAFF. Written as DNA, the CDR3 is TGCAGCGGGACCCCCGACTCCAGGGCTGATGCTTTCTTT.

V is TRBV19 and J is TRBJ1-1; D possibly corresponds to TRBD1 (5 bases). The length of the CDR3 is 13 residues. Germline lookup yields CDR1 LNHDA and CDR2 SQIVND (reference sequence). The V end lost 1 base, the J end lost 5 bases, and 8 bases lay between the germline ends. CDR3 in amino acids: CASSIVGGTEAFF. The CDR3 DNA sequence: TGTGCCAGTAGTATAGTCGGGGGTACTGAAGCTTTCTTT.

V and J are TRBV29-1 and TRBJ2-3; 9 positions match TRBD1. V gave up 4 bases and J gave up 5 bases; unmatched junction bases: 7. This CDR3 has 14 amino acids. The germline CDR1 and CDR2 sequences are SQVTM and ANQGSEA. CDR3 amino acids: CSVGTGVHRDTQYF. The CDR3 bases are TGCAGCGTTGGGACAGGGGTCCACCGAGATACGCAGTATTTT.

The rearrangement joins TRBV7-2 to TRBJ2-2; TRBD2 agrees at 12 bases. The germline gives CDR1 SGHTA, CDR2 FQGNSA. Trimming cost V 5 bases and J 1 base; bases outside gene matches: 11. The CDR3 extends over 19 amino acids. The CDR3 DNA follows: TGTGCCAGCAGCCCAAAGAGGACTAGCGGGGCAGTGAACACCGGGGAGCTGTTTTTT. Amino acid sequence: CASSPKRTSGAVNTGELFF.

This clone was detected a few times. The V call is TRBV12-3 or TRBV12-4, the J call TRBJ2-3, with a weak D call TRBD1 (6 bases). This CDR3 spans 12 amino acids. The V end was cut by 9 bases, the J end by 5 bases, with 12 bases between. The chain's CDR3 is CASTGLRDTQYF. The CDR3 DNA reads as TGTGCCAGTACAGGGTTAAGAGATACGCAGTATTTT.

The chain links TRBV5-4 to TRBJ2-2; D may be TRBD2 (6 bases). CDR1 and CDR2 from the germline V gene are SGHNT and YYREEE (reference sequence). The CDR3 consists of 15 residues. V was cut by 1 base and J by 5 bases, with 12 bases left in between. Here the CDR3 DNA reads TGTGCCAGCAGCTTGTACGGGAGTAGGACCGGGGAGCTGTTTTTT. Translating gives CASSLYGSRTGELFF.

The J gene is TRBJ2-3, the V gene TRBV7-2; possibly TRBD2 for D (6 bases). The CDR3 spans 15 residues. Deletions cut 5 bases from V and 6 bases from J, with 18 bases between. CDR1 is SGHTA, CDR2 FQGNSA, per germline. CDR3 DNA: TGTGCCAGCAGCCCAGGTGGAGGGCCGACGGATACGCAGTATTTT. Protein sequence: CASSPGGGPTDTQYF.

This chain links TRBV28 with TRBJ2-2, with TRBD1 as a possible D gene (6 bases). This CDR3 spans 16 amino acids. V was pared by 5 bases and J by 1 base, with 14 bases between. CDR1 and CDR2 from the germline V gene are MDHEN and SYDVKM. Here the CDR3 reads CASSLPKTGNTGELFF. The CDR3 nucleotides read TGTGCCAGCAGTCTCCCAAAGACAGGGAACACCGGGGAGCTGTTTTTT.

CDR3 in amino acids: CASSWEIRTGNEQFF. Here the CDR3 DNA reads TGTGCCAGCAGCTGGGAAATTAGGACAGGCAATGAGCAGTTCTTC. V gene TRBV7-2 combines with J gene TRBJ2-1; 7 bases match TRBD1. Per germline, CDR1 SGHTA and CDR2 FQGNSA. With V trimmed by 4 bases and J by 6 bases, 9 bases remained unmatched. The CDR3 sequence is 15 residues long.

This clone has a handful of counts. The chain combines TRBV11-2 with TRBJ1-2; D remains ambiguous. The CDR3 covers 13 residues. Germline V lookup: CDR1 SGHAT, CDR2 FQNNGV. Trimming took 1 base from V and 4 from J, leaving 7 bases between them. The CDR3 is CASSLGTRYGYTF. The CDR3 DNA sequence: TGTGCCAGCAGCTTAGGGACTCGCTATGGCTACACCTTC.

This chain joins TRBV24-1 and TRBJ2-7, with 7 bases fitting TRBD1. The J segment lost 5 bases and the V segment lost 5 bases, leaving 2 bases of the junction unmatched. The germline gives CDR1 KGHDR, CDR2 SFDVKD. The CDR3 sequence is 12 residues long. As DNA, the CDR3 is TGTGCCACCAGTGGACAGGGCCACGAGCAGTACTTC. This encodes CATSGQGHEQYF.

This clone was counted only a few times. This CDR3 reads CASSSLAPSYNEQFF. CDR3 in DNA: TGTGCCAGCAGCAGTCTAGCGCCTTCCTACAATGAGCAGTTCTTC. This sequence joins TRBV14 and TRBJ2-1; tentatively, D is TRBD2 (6 bases). CDR3 size: 15 residues. Germline CDR1 is SGHDN and CDR2 is FVKESK. Trimming took 5 bases from V and 1 from J, leaving 12 bases between them.

CDR3 region: CASSPGGGTEAFF. In DNA, the CDR3 is TGCGCCAGCAGCCCAGGGGGCGGCACTGAAGCTTTCTTT. The V gene is TRBV4-3, the J gene TRBJ1-1, with TRBD1 matching 8 bases. V gave up 4 bases and J gave up 4 bases; unmatched junction bases: 2. The CDR3 totals 13 residues. The germline CDR1 and CDR2 sequences are LGHNA and YSLEER.

The chain recombines TRBV27 with TRBJ2-7; D is uncertain. The CDR3 is made up of 15 amino acids. Trimming removed 6 bases from V and 1 base from J, with 16 bases in between. CDR1 and CDR2 (germline): MNHEY, SMNVEV (reference sequence). This CDR3 is CASSPDLVRSYEQYF. CDR3 bases: TGTGCCAGCAGCCCCGACCTAGTAAGATCCTACGAGCAGTACTTC.

The CDR3 here is CATRGTGATYEQYF. DNA of the CDR3: TGTGCCACCCGGGGTACAGGGGCCACCTACGAGCAGTACTTC. The chain links TRBV27 to TRBJ2-7; 7 bases are a match to TRBD1. The CDR3 has 14 amino acids. Trimming at V came to 10 bases and at J to 2 bases, leaving 11 bases not matched to a gene. Germline CDR1 is MNHEY and CDR2 is SMNVEV (reference sequence).

The table lists this clone with a count of one. The chain joins TRBV6-2 or TRBV6-3 to TRBJ2-7, with TRBD2 matching over 15 bases. In germline, CDR1 is MNHEY, CDR2 SVGEGT. The CDR3 is 16 residues long. V gave up 2 bases and J gave up 3 bases; unmatched junction bases: 2. Written as DNA, the CDR3 is TGTGCCAGCAGTTACCCGGGACTAGCGGGAGGCTACGAGCAGTACTTC. It yields the protein CASSYPGLAGGYEQYF.

The rearrangement links TRBV5-6 to TRBJ1-5; 8 bases map to TRBD1. Germline CDR1 and CDR2: SGHDT and YYEEEE. The CDR3 contains 14 residues. After removal of 4 bases from V and 4 bases from J, the junction contained 4 bases not matched to a gene. The CDR3, as DNA: TGTGCCAGCAGCAGGACAGGGCCGAATCAGCCCCAGCATTTT. As protein: CASSRTGPNQPQHF.

J is TRBJ1-5 and V is TRBV15; the D gene is possibly TRBD1 (5 bases). V was cut by 2 bases and J by 4 bases, with 9 bases left in between. The CDR3 loop spans 14 amino acids. Germline lookup yields CDR1 LNHNV and CDR2 YYDKDF (reference sequence). CDR3 coding DNA: TGTGCCACCAGCAGATTCGGGGGGAATCAGCCCCAGCATTTT. This codes for CATSRFGGNQPQHF. Full variable domain (missing parts from reference TRBV15 and TRBJ1-5): DAMVIQNPRYQVTQFGKPVTLSCSQTLNHNVMYWYQQKSSQAPKLLFHYYDKDFNNEADTPDNFQSRRPNTSFCFLDIRSPGLGDTAMYLCATSRFGGNQPQHFGDGTRLSIL.

This clone turned up a few times. The chain recombines TRBV19 with TRBJ2-3, with 9 bases fitting TRBD1. The germline gives CDR1 LNHDA, CDR2 SQIVND (reference sequence). The junction had 9 bases not matched to a gene; V was cut back by 6 bases and J by 8 bases. This CDR3 is 14 amino acids long. The CDR3 protein is CASRDRGGVRTQYF. The CDR3 DNA reads TGTGCCAGTAGGGACAGGGGTGGCGTGCGTACGCAGTATTTT.

This clone came up once. The V call is TRBV6-6, the J call TRBJ1-2, with 10 nucleotides matching TRBD1. The CDR3 contains 15 residues. V lost 6 bases and J lost 8; bases outside the gene matches: 12. CDR1 and CDR2 (germline): MNHNY, SVGAGI (reference sequence). The CDR3: CASRPTGTGAGGYTF. The CDR3 DNA reads TGTGCCAGCAGGCCAACCGGGACAGGGGCCGGGGGCTACACCTTC.

The chain recombines TRBV4-3 with TRBJ2-4; the match to TRBD1 covers 8 bases. Germline V gene lookup returns CDR1 LGHNA and CDR2 YSLEER. J lost 7 bases, V lost 3 bases, and 2 bases had no gene match. CDR3 length equals 13 residues. The CDR3 spells CASSQDRVNIQYF. CDR3 nucleotides: TGCGCCAGCAGCCAGGACAGGGTGAACATTCAGTACTTC.